This record looks at one T cell receptor (beta chain) sequence and its context. These data are taken from a study of blood T cell repertoires in COVID-19. Study details: Samples taken during acute and convalescent COVID-19 were collected in the United States, Italy and Spain. Sample material is recorded as cDNA or gDNA derived from T cells, B-cell-depleted T cells, or PBMCs.

CDR1 and CDR2 (germline): LGHNA, YNFKEQ. CDR3 length: 13 residues. With V trimmed by 6 bases and J by 5 bases, 4 bases remained unmatched. Original processing methods: Amplified reference gene primers provided the basis for estimating nucleated cell counts. Sequencing was performed with immunoSEQ multiplex PCR; in TCRdb, only in-frame clones are kept and a portion is missing. V and J calls and clone size are given by that table; D and trimming were obtained from the DNA. The sample comprises 250,000 to 350,000 clones, roughly 90% of which are singletons, and approximately 12% rests with the top ten. The sequenced sample was peripheral blood. The sequence was obtained from a woman aged 60 to 75 with acute or convalescent COVID-19. The chain is built from TRBV4-2 and TRBJ2-1; TRBD1 matches 7 bases. In DNA form, the CDR3 reads TGTGCCAGCAGTAGGGGACAGCACAATGAGCAGTTCTTC. Amino acid sequence: CASSRGQHNEQFF.